Listed below are T cell receptor beta chains from one sample, sequenced in a study of blood T cell repertoires in COVID-19. TCRdb's copy holds only in-frame clones and misses some; the assay was immunoSEQ multiplex PCR. The sample has about 34,000 clones, roughly three quarters seen once. Sequencing was carried out using peripheral blood. The receptor set was obtained from a human donor in a cohort sampled during active COVID-19. CDR3s include the opening cysteine and the closing phenylalanine or tryptophan. Fields, in order: V gene, D gene, CDR3 protein. D genes are given only for firm matches.

v_call: TRBV23-1; d_call: -; cdr3_aa: CASSQSSGAPLHF
v_call: TRBV7-7; d_call: TRBD2; cdr3_aa: CASSLNSGDETQYF
v_call: TRBV5-6; d_call: TRBD2; cdr3_aa: CASSPTAGGMETQYF
v_call: TRBV15; d_call: -; cdr3_aa: CATSSNNDRLRSEQYF
v_call: TRBV6-8; d_call: -; cdr3_aa: CASSYGDRQPNTEAFF
v_call: TRBV4-2; d_call: TRBD1; cdr3_aa: CASSQGRTGRYDGYTF
v_call: TRBV6-5; d_call: -; cdr3_aa: CASSYAGAPTEAFF
v_call: TRBV4-2; d_call: -; cdr3_aa: CASSQGERVGEQFF
v_call: TRBV27; d_call: -; cdr3_aa: CASSTWTEPGNTIYF
v_call: TRBV3-1/TRBV3-2; d_call: -; cdr3_aa: CASSPRGTFQETQYF
v_call: TRBV19; d_call: TRBD2; cdr3_aa: CASRPGLANTGELFF
v_call: TRBV6-6; d_call: TRBD2; cdr3_aa: CASSYPERGGKETQYF
v_call: TRBV5-1; d_call: -; cdr3_aa: CASSSQAGLNEQFF
v_call: TRBV19; d_call: -; cdr3_aa: CASSIQGLGSNQPQHF
v_call: TRBV20-1; d_call: TRBD2; cdr3_aa: CSASKAGGADEQYF
v_call: TRBV2; d_call: TRBD2; cdr3_aa: CASRERGGGQDTQYF
v_call: TRBV5-8; d_call: TRBD2; cdr3_aa: CASSLSVAGVSDTQYF
v_call: TRBV3-1/TRBV3-2; d_call: -; cdr3_aa: CASSQDMETQYF
v_call: TRBV7-9; d_call: -; cdr3_aa: CAWQLNLGEKLFF
v_call: TRBV4-2; d_call: -; cdr3_aa: CASSQDFSTGYGYTF
v_call: TRBV20-1; d_call: TRBD1; cdr3_aa: CSASTTGTGINYGYTF
v_call: TRBV5-1; d_call: TRBD2; cdr3_aa: CASSPGTSAYYEQYF
v_call: TRBV7-2; d_call: -; cdr3_aa: CASSLSQGGGEKLFF
v_call: TRBV5-6; d_call: TRBD2; cdr3_aa: CASSKFQAGAKYF
v_call: TRBV18; d_call: -; cdr3_aa: CASSRQYGDTEAFF